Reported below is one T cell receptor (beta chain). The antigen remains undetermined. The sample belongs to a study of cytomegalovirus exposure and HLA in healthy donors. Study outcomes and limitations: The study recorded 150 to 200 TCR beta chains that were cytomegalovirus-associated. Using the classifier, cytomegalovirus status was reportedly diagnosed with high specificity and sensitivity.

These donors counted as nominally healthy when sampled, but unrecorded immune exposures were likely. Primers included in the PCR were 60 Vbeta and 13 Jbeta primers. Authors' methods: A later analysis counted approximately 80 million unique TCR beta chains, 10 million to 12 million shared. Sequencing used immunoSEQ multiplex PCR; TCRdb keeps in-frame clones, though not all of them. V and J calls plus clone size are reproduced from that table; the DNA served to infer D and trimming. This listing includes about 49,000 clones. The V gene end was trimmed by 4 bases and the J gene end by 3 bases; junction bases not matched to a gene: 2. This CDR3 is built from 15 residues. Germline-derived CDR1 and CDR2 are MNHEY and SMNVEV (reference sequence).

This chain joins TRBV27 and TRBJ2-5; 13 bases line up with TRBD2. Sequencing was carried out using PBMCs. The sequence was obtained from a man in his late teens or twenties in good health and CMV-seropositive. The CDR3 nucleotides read TGTGCCAGCAGTTCGGGACTAGCGGGAAAAGAGACCCAGTACTTC. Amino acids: CASSSGLAGKETQYF.